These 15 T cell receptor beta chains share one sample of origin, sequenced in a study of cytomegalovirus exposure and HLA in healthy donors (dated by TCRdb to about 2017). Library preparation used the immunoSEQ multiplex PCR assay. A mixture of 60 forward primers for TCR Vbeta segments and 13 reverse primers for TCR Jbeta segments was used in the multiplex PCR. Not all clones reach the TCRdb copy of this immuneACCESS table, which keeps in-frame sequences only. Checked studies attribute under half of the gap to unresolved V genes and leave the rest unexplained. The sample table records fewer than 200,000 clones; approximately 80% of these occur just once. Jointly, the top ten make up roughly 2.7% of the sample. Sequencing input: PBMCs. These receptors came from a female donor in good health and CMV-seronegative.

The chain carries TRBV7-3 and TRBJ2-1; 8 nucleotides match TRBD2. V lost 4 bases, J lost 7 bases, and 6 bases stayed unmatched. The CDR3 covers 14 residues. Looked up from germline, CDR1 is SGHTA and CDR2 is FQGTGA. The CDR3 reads CASSSGLARNEQFF. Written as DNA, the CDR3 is TGTGCCAGCAGCTCAGGACTAGCACGAAATGAGCAGTTCTTC.

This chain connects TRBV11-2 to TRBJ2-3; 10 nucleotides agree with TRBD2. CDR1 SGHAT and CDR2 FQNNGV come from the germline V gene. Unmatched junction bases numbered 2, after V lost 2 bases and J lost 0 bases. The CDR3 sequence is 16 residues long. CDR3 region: CASSLTSGASTDTQYF. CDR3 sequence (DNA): TGTGCCAGCAGCTTAACTAGCGGGGCTAGCACAGATACGCAGTATTTT.

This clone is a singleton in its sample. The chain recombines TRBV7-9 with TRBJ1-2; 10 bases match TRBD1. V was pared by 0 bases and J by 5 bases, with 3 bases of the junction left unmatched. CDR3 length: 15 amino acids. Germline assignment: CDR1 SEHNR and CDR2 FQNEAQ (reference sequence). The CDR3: CASSLAGQGTYGYTF. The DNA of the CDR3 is TGTGCCAGCAGCTTAGCGGGACAGGGGACTTATGGCTACACCTTC.

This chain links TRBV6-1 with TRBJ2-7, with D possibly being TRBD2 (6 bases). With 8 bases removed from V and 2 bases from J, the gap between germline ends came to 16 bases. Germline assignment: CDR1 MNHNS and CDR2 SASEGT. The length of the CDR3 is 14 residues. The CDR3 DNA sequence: TGTGCCAGCTCGCCCTCGGGACTTACCTACGAGCAGTACTTC. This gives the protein CASSPSGLTYEQYF.

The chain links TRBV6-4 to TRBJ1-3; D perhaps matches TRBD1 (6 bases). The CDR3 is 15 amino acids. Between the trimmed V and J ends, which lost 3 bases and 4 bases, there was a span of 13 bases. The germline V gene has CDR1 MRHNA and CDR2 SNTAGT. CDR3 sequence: CASSEDSGEGNTIYF. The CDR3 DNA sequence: TGTGCCAGCAGTGAGGACAGCGGGGAGGGAAACACCATATATTTT.

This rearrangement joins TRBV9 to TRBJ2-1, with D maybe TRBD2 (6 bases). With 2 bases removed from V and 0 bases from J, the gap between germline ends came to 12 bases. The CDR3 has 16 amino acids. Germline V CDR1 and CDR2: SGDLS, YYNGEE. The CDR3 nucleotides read TGTGCCAGCAGCGTTGATAGGACTACCTCCTACAATGAGCAGTTCTTC. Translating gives CASSVDRTTSYNEQFF. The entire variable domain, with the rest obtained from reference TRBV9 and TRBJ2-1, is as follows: DSGVTQTPKHLITATGQRVTLRCSPRSGDLSVYWYQQSLDQGLQFLIQYYNGEERAKGNILERFSAQQFPDLHSELNLSSLELGDSALYFCASSVDRTTSYNEQFFGPGTRLTVL.

CDR3 residues: CSVEGAYEQYF. For the CDR3, the DNA is TGCAGTGTGGAGGGGGCCTACGAGCAGTACTTC. The V gene is TRBV20-1, the J gene TRBJ2-5; D is possibly TRBD1 or TRBD2 (6 bases each). The J call may not be correct, given that the DNA end is closer to TRBJ2-7. The germline gives CDR1 DFQATT, CDR2 SNEGSKA (reference sequence). CDR3 size: 11 residues.

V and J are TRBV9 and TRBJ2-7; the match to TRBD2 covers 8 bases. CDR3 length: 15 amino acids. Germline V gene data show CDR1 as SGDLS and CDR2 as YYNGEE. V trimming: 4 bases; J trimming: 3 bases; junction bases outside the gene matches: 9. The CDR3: CASSPFSGAYYEQYF. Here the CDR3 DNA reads TGTGCCAGCAGCCCTTTTAGCGGGGCCTACTACGAGCAGTACTTC.

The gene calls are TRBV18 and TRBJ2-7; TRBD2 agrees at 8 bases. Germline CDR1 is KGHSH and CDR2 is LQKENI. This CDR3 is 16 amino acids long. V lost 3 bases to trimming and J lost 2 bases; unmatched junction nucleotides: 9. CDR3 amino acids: CASSPLGAGETYEQYF. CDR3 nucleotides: TGTGCCAGCTCACCCTTAGGAGCGGGAGAGACCTACGAGCAGTACTTC.

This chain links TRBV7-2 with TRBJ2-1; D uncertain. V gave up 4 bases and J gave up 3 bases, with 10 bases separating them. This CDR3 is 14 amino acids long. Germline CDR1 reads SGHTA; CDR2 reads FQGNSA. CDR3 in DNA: TGTGCCAGCAGCTCTAGTGTTCACTACAATGAGCAGTTCTTC. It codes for CASSSSVHYNEQFF.

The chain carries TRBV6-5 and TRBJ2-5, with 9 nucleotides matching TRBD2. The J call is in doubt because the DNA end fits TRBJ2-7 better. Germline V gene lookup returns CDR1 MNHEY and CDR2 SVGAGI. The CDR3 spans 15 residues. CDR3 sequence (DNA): TGTGCCAGCAGTTACTCCACTAGCGGGTATTACGAGCAGTACTTC. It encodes CASSYSTSGYYEQYF.

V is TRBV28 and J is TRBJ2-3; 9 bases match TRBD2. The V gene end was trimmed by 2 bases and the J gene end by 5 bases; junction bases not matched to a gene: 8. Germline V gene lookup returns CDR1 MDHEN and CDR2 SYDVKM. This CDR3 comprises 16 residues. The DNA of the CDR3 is TGTGCCAGCAGTTTACCGACTAGCGGCTCCAGAGATACGCAGTATTTT. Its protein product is CASSLPTSGSRDTQYF.

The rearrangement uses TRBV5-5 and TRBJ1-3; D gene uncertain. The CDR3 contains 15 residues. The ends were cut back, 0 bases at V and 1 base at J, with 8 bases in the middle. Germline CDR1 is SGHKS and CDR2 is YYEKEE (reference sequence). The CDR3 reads CASSLGHLSGNTIYF. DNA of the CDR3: TGTGCCAGCAGCTTGGGGCATTTATCTGGAAACACCATATATTTT.

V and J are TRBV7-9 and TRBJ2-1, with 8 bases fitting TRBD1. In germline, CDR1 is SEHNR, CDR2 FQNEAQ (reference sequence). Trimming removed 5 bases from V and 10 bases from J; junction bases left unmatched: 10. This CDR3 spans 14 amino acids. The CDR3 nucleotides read TGTGCCAGCAGCCCTAGGACAGGGAAGGACGAGCAGTTCTTC. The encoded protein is CASSPRTGKDEQFF.

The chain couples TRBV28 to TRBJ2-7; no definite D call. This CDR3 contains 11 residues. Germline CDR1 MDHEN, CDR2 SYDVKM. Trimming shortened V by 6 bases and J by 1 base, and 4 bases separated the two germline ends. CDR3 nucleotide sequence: TGTGCCAGCAGCAAATCCTACGAGCAGTACTTC. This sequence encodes CASSKSYEQYF. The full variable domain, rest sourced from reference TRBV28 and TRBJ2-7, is DVKVTQSSRYLVKRTGEKVFLECVQDMDHENMFWYRQDPGLGLRLIYFSYDVKMKEKGDIPEGYSVSREKKERFSLILESASTNQTSMYLCASSKSYEQYFGPGTRLTVT.